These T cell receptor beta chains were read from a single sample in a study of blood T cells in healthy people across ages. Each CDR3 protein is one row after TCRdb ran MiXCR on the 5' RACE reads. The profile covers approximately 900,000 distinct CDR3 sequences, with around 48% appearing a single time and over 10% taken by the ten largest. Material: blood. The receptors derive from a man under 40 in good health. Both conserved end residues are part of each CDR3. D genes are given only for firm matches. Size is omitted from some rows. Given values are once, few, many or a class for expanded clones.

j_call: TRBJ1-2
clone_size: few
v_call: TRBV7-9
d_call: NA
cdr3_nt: TGTGCCAGCAGTCCGGACGGGGGTCGGGGCTACACCTTC
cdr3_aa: CASSPDGGRGYTF

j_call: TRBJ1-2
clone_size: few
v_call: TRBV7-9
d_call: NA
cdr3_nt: TGTGCCAGCACCCTGGGGGGAGTTAACTATGGCTACACCTTC
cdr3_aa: CASTLGGVNYGYTF

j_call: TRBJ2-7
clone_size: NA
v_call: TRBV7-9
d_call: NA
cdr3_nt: TGTGCCAGCAGCTCCCAGCTGGGGACGGACCTCTGCCAGCAGTACTTC
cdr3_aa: CASSSQLGTDLCQQYF

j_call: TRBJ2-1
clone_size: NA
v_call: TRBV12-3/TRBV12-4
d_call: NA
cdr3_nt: TGTGCCAGCACCCTAAAAGGGGCAGGGATCTACAATGAGCAGTTCTTC
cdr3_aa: CASTLKGAGIYNEQFF

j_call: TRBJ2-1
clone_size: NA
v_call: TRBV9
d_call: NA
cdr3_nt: TGTGCCAGCAGCGTAGGCAGGGTAGAGAACAATGAGCAGTTCTTC
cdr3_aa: CASSVGRVENNEQFF

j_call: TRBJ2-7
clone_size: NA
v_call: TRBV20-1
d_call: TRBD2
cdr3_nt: TGCAGTGCGGGACTAGCCCCCACCTACGAGCAGTACTTC
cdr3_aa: CSAGLAPTYEQYF

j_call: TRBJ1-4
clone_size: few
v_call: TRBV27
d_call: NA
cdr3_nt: TGTGCCAGCCGAATCCAGAGCCAACCTGAAAAACTGTTTTTT
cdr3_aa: CASRIQSQPEKLFF

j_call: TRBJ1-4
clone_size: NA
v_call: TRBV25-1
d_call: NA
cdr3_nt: TGTGCCAGTGTCGCGAGGGTCGGCAGTAATGAAAAACTGTTTTTT
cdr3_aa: CASVARVGSNEKLFF

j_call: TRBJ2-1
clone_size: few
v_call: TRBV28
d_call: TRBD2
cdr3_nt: TGTGCCAGCAGTTTACTAGCGGGGTATCGCAATGAGCAGTTCTTC
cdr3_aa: CASSLLAGYRNEQFF

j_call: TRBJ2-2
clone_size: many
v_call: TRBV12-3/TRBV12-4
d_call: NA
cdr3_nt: TGTGCCAGCCGTTTCGGGACCAACACCGGGGAGCTGTTTTTT
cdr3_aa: CASRFGTNTGELFF

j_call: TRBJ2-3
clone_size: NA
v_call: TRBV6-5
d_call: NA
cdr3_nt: TGTGCCAGCAGATCCGGGACTGCCACAGATACGCAGTATTTT
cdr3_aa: CASRSGTATDTQYF

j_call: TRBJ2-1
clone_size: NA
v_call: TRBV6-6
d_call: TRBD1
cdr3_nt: TGTGCCAGCAGTTCCGCGGGACAGGTTATCAATGAGCAGTTCTTC
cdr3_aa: CASSSAGQVINEQFF

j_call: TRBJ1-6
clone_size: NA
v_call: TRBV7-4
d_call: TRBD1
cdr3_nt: TGTGCCAGCAGCCAGGGACAGAATGAGCGCCTGAGTAATTCACCCCTCCACTTT
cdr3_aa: CASSQGQNERLSNSPLHF

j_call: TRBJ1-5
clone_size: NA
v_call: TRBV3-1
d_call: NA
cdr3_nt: TGTGCCAGCAGCCAATCAGGGCCATATACCAGTACCCAGCATTTT
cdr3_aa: CASSQSGPYTSTQHF

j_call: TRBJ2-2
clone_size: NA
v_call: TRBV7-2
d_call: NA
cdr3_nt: TGTGCCAGCAGCTTTTCGAGGTCGAGGGCCGGGGAGCTGTTTTTT
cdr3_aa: CASSFSRSRAGELFF

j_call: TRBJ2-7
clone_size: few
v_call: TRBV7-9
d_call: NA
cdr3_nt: TGTGCCAGCACCCCAGGTCAGGGACTTCCTCCCTACGAGCAGTACTTC
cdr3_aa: CASTPGQGLPPYEQYF

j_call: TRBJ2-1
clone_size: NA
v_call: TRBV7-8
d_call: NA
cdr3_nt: TGTGCCAGCAGCTTAGATCCGGGAATAAACAATGAGCAGTTCTTC
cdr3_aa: CASSLDPGINNEQFF